Below, 21 T cell receptor beta chains from the same sample are listed, as sequenced in a study of T cell repertoires in cytomegalovirus infection. TCRdb recomputed calls from the reads with MiXCR, one row per CDR3 protein. The table has just under 300,000 distinct CDR3 sequences, 9.6% seen once. The sequencing input was PBMCs. Receptor source: a human donor in good health (CMV status not recorded). Some clones in this sample may be carry-over from other donors' samples.

This clonotype was seen repeatedly, ten times or more. DNA of the CDR3: TGCGCCAGCAGCCAGGAAGCGGGGGCCACCTACAATGAGCAGTTCTTC. Protein: CASSQEAGATYNEQFF. This chain connects TRBV4-1 to TRBJ2-1, with 8 positions matching TRBD2. The CDR3 is 16 amino acids. The trim removed 3 bases at V and 2 bases at J, leaving 6 bases unmatched. Germline CDR1 and CDR2: MGHRA and YSYEKL.

This clonotype has ten or more counts. J is TRBJ2-7 and V is TRBV28, with 8 positions matching TRBD1. Looked up from germline, CDR1 is MDHEN and CDR2 is SYDVKM. V lost 7 bases, J lost 2 bases, and 10 bases stayed unmatched. This CDR3 comprises 15 residues. The CDR3 reads CASNDSGTGTYEQYV. CDR3 in DNA: TGTGCCAGCAACGATTCTGGGACAGGCACCTACGAGCAGTACGTC.

This clonotype appeared many times. The CDR3 loop reads CSAPRDRVNYGYTF. The CDR3 DNA is TGCAGTGCTCCCCGGGACAGGGTGAACTATGGCTACACCTTC. The gene calls are TRBV20-1 and TRBJ1-2; 9 nucleotides line up with TRBD1. After removal of 5 bases from V and 2 bases from J, the junction contained 6 bases not matched to a gene. This CDR3 is built from 14 residues. Germline V gene data show CDR1 as DFQATT and CDR2 as SNEGSKA (reference sequence).

This clonotype was recorded many times. CDR3 in amino acids: CASSLWGGAHTEQYV. The DNA for the CDR3 is TGTGCCAGCAGCCTCTGGGGAGGGGCCCACACCGAGCAGTACGTC. The V gene is TRBV28, the J gene TRBJ2-7; 7 bases map to TRBD2. J was trimmed by 6 bases and V by 6 bases; bases with no gene match: 14. This CDR3 contains 15 residues. CDR1 is MDHEN and CDR2 is SYDVKM in the germline V gene.

The V call is TRBV28, the J call TRBJ2-1, with TRBD1 identical over 8 bases. Germline loops: CDR1 MDHEN, CDR2 SYDVKM. This CDR3 has 15 amino acids. After removal of 8 bases from V and 1 base from J, the junction contained 7 bases not matched to a gene. The CDR3 nucleotides read TGTGCCAGCCAGCCTGACAGGGGATCCTACAATGAGCAGTTCTTC. This sequence encodes CASQPDRGSYNEQFF.

This clonotype was counted at least ten times. V and J are TRBV10-3 and TRBJ1-1; D gene unclear. Germline loops: CDR1 ENHRY, CDR2 SYGVKD. The CDR3 has 14 residues. Trimming pared 4 bases from V and 5 bases from J, leaving 14 bases between. The CDR3 sequence is CAISGTVRETEAFF. CDR3 DNA: TGTGCCATCAGTGGTACAGTGAGGGAAACTGAAGCTTTCTTT.

This clonotype was counted ten times or more. The chain joins TRBV7-6 to TRBJ2-7; 8 bases agree with TRBD2. Trimming at V came to 5 bases and at J to 4 bases, leaving 4 bases not matched to a gene. CDR1 is SGHVS, CDR2 FNYEAQ, per germline. The CDR3 contains 13 residues. CDR3 nucleotide sequence: TGTGCCAGCAGCGCCGGGACTAGTTACGAGCAGTACTTC. This gives the protein CASSAGTSYEQYF. The full variable domain, completed using reference TRBV7-6 and TRBJ2-7, is GAGVSQSPRYKVTKRGQDVALRCDPISGHVSLYWYRQALGQGPEFLTYFNYEAQQDKSGLPNDRFSAERPEGSISTLTIQRTEQRDSAMYRCASSAGTSYEQYFGPGTRLTVT.

There are many counts of this clonotype. This chain connects TRBV9 to TRBJ1-4; 9 positions match TRBD1. The CDR3 has 17 amino acids. Trimming removed 1 base from V and 4 bases from J; junction bases left unmatched: 8. Germline assignment: CDR1 SGDLS and CDR2 YYNGEE. CDR3 bases: TGTGCCAGCAGCGTATACGGGACAGGGCGAAGTAATGAAAAACTGTTTTTT. It specifies CASSVYGTGRSNEKLFF.

The V call is TRBV29-1, the J call TRBJ2-4; D may be TRBD2 (5 bases). The germline V gene has CDR1 SQVTM and CDR2 ANQGSEA. CDR3 length: 15 residues. Trimming stripped 4 bases from V and 0 bases from J, with 13 bases between. The CDR3 nucleotides are TGCAGCGTTGGGCTGGACTCTCGAGCCAAAAACATTCAGTACTTC. Amino acid sequence: CSVGLDSRAKNIQYF.

The sample holds many counts of this clonotype. This chain joins TRBV4-1 and TRBJ1-2, with D maybe TRBD1 (5 bases). Trimming stripped 0 bases from V and 7 bases from J, with 21 bases between. CDR1 is MGHRA, CDR2 YSYEKL, per germline. The length of the CDR3 is 17 residues. CDR3 sequence reads: CASSQEMDPGRQSGYTF. The CDR3 region has the DNA TGCGCCAGCAGCCAAGAGATGGATCCGGGACGGCAGTCTGGCTACACCTTC.

The rearrangement joins TRBV9 to TRBJ2-1; weak D call: TRBD2 (5 bases). V was trimmed by 6 bases and J by 3 bases, leaving 10 bases between them. This CDR3 comprises 13 residues. Looked up from germline, CDR1 is SGDLS and CDR2 is YYNGEE. DNA for the CDR3: TGTGCCAGCACCGGAGACTACTACAATGAGCAGTTCTTC. Its protein is CASTGDYYNEQFF. The variable domain in full, completed from reference TRBV9 and TRBJ2-1, reads DSGVTQTPKHLITATGQRVTLRCSPRSGDLSVYWYQQSLDQGLQFLIQYYNGEERAKGNILERFSAQQFPDLHSELNLSSLELGDSALYFCASTGDYYNEQFFGPGTRLTVL.

This clonotype occurred many times. This chain links TRBV28 with TRBJ2-6; TRBD1 matches 8 bases. CDR3 size: 17 residues. Germline CDR1 MDHEN, CDR2 SYDVKM. J gave up 0 bases and V 6 bases, and 7 bases lay outside the gene matches. The CDR3 reads CASRTGQGSSGANVLTF. DNA of the CDR3: TGTGCCAGCAGGACAGGACAGGGATCCTCTGGGGCCAACGTCCTGACTTTC.

This clonotype was seen repeatedly, ten times or more. The V gene is TRBV12-3 or TRBV12-4, the J gene TRBJ2-1; D may be TRBD1 or TRBD2 (5 bases each). This CDR3 region has 17 residues. Trimming cost V 0 bases and J 7 bases, with 19 bases left between them. CDR3 nucleotides: TGTGCCAGCAGTTTAGCGTTTAGGGACCCCCCCGGGAATGAGCAGTTCTTC. Translating it yields CASSLAFRDPPGNEQFF.

This clonotype was picked up a small number of times. The rearrangement links TRBV9 to TRBJ2-3; the D is unclear. This CDR3 is 14 amino acids long. Germline V CDR1 and CDR2: SGDLS, YYNGEE. With 6 bases removed from V and 0 bases from J, the gap between germline ends came to 11 bases. CDR3 region: CASTSNPSTDTQYF. In DNA, the CDR3 is TGTGCCAGCACCAGCAACCCTAGCACAGATACGCAGTATTTT.

This clonotype was observed at least ten times. The chain uses TRBV7-9 and TRBJ1-5; no clear D gene. Germline loops: CDR1 SEHNR, CDR2 FQNEAQ (reference sequence). The V and J ends lost 5 bases and 6 bases respectively, with 11 bases between them. The CDR3 is 13 amino acids. DNA of the CDR3: TGTGCCAGCAGCCGACCGGGAGGTCAGCCCCAGCATTTT. Translated, it gives CASSRPGGQPQHF.

Notes on this clonotype: Since a much larger clone is just one base distant, this may be a read error. V and J are TRBV5-4 and TRBJ2-7; D remains ambiguous. The germline gives CDR1 SGHNT, CDR2 YYREEE (reference sequence). The CDR3 covers 14 residues. V lost 2 bases, J lost 7 bases, and 16 bases lay in between. In DNA form, the CDR3 reads TGTGCCAGCAGCTTTGCCGGATCCGGCGATGAGCAGTACGTC. Translating gives CASSFAGSGDEQYV.

This clonotype came up many times. The genes are TRBV20-1 and TRBJ1-3; 8 nucleotides agree with TRBD1. Germline loops: CDR1 DFQATT, CDR2 SNEGSKA (reference sequence). CDR3 size: 13 residues. J was trimmed by 0 bases and V by 7 bases; bases with no gene match: 2. CDR3 nucleotide sequence: TGCAGTGTTCAGGGGGCCTCTGGAAACACCATATATTTT. Amino acids: CSVQGASGNTIYF.

Ten or more counts support this clonotype. This CDR3 reads CASSTRGGPYYGYTF. CDR3 DNA sequence: TGTGCCAGCAGTACCCGAGGGGGCCCCTACTATGGCTACACCTTC. The chain recombines TRBV28 with TRBJ1-2, with 7 nucleotides matching TRBD1. The CDR3 is 15 amino acids. Germline V gene sequence: CDR1 MDHEN, CDR2 SYDVKM. V trimming: 5 bases; J trimming: 3 bases; junction bases outside the gene matches: 9.

Notes on this clonotype: This may come from a read error, since a much larger clone is one base off. Without the conserved terminal phenylalanine or tryptophan, this CDR3 likely stems from a read error. It is unclear where the CDR3 begins or ends on the DNA, so no DNA is shown, and the CDR3 is as TCRdb lists it. The V and J genes are TRBV2 and TRBJ2-4. Both ends counted, the CDR3 spans 10 residues. CDR1 is SNHLY and CDR2 is FYNNEI in the germline V gene. The CDR3 reads CASSEAREYL.

Ten or more counts support this clonotype. The J gene is TRBJ1-1, the V gene TRBV5-1; D not resolved. V lost 6 bases, J lost 1 base, and 10 bases lay in between. The CDR3 covers 13 residues. The germline CDR1 and CDR2 sequences are SGHRS and YFSETQ. In DNA form, the CDR3 reads TGCGCCAGCACCGCAGAGAGGAACACTGAAGCTTTCTTT. This gives the protein CASTAERNTEAFF. Full variable domain (remainder filled in from reference TRBV5-1 and TRBJ1-1): KAGVTQTPRYLIKTRGQQVTLSCSPISGHRSVSWYQQTPGQGLQFLFEYFSETQRNKGNFPGRFSGRQFSNSRSEMNVSTLELGDSALYLCASTAERNTEAFFGQGTRLTVV.

This clonotype has at least ten counts. The chain combines TRBV2 with TRBJ2-3; D may be TRBD2 (6 bases). Germline assignment: CDR1 SNHLY and CDR2 FYNNEI. The V end was cut by 9 bases, the J end by 4 bases, with 14 bases between. This CDR3 is 13 amino acids long. The CDR3 coding sequence is TGTGCCAGTGGGGGGTCCAGGGCAGATACGCAGTATTTT. Protein sequence: CASGGSRADTQYF. Complete variable domain (other parts from reference TRBV2 and TRBJ2-3): EPEVTQTPSHQVTQMGQEVILRCVPISNHLYFYWYRQILGQKVEFLVSFYNNEISEKSEIFDDQFSVERPDGSNFTLKIRSTKLEDSAMYFCASGGSRADTQYFGPGTRLTVL.